These 20 T cell receptor beta chains share one sample of origin, sequenced in a study of blood T cell repertoires in COVID-19. The data were produced by immunoSEQ multiplex PCR, yet TCRdb's version contains in-frame clones alone and is incomplete. The sample yields 40,000 to 50,000 clones, about 88% seen once. Sequenced input: peripheral blood. The source is a human donor in a cohort sampled during active COVID-19.

The genes are TRBV28 and TRBJ2-7, with D hard to call. The V end lost 5 bases, the J end lost 2 bases, and 22 bases lay between the germline ends. The germline gives CDR1 MDHEN, CDR2 SYDVKM. The CDR3 runs 17 residues. CDR3 in amino acids: CASSTPPQASWAYEQYF. The CDR3 nucleotides read TGTGCCAGCAGTACCCCACCTCAGGCATCTTGGGCCTACGAGCAGTACTTC.

The genes are TRBV27 and TRBJ2-7; possibly TRBD1 for D (7 bases). V dropped 7 bases and J dropped 2 bases, with 18 bases sitting between them. From germline, CDR1 is MNHEY and CDR2 SMNVEV (reference sequence). This CDR3 contains 15 residues. CDR3 region: CASTPKGGQTYEQYF. DNA of the CDR3: TGTGCCAGCACCCCCAAGGGGGGACAGACCTACGAGCAGTACTTC.

This clone was seen a handful of times. This chain links TRBV6-4 with TRBJ2-3; weak D call: TRBD2 (6 bases). Germline lookup yields CDR1 MRHNA and CDR2 SNTAGT. Trimming removed 0 bases from V and 2 bases from J, with 12 bases in between. This CDR3 spans 16 amino acids. Written as DNA, the CDR3 is TGTGCCAGCAGTGACTCGCGGGATGGGACCACAGATACGCAGTATTTT. Translating it yields CASSDSRDGTTDTQYF.

CDR3 nucleotides: TGTGCCAGCAGCTCCCCTGGGACTAGCGCTAATGAGCAGTTCTTC. Amino acids: CASSSPGTSANEQFF. The rearrangement joins TRBV7-6 to TRBJ2-1; TRBD2 aligns across 10 bases. The CDR3 runs to 15 residues. The V gene end was trimmed by 4 bases and the J gene end by 7 bases; junction bases not matched to a gene: 7. Germline V gene data show CDR1 as SGHVS and CDR2 as FNYEAQ.

CDR3 loop: CAISEGEGETQYF. The CDR3 nucleotides are TGTGCCATCAGTGAGGGAGAAGGCGAGACCCAGTACTTC. This chain uses TRBV10-3 with TRBJ2-5; D ambiguous. Trimming left V 2 bases short and J 5 bases short, with 9 bases between. Germline CDR1 ENHRY, CDR2 SYGVKD. The CDR3 runs to 13 residues.

The gene calls are TRBV9 and TRBJ2-1; D ambiguous. Trimming removed 3 bases at V and 8 bases at J, with 18 bases between. Per the germline V gene, CDR1 is SGDLS and CDR2 is YYNGEE. The CDR3 is 15 amino acids. The CDR3 DNA sequence: TGTGCCAGCAGCGACCGACCAAGCAGGTTCGATGAGCAGTTCTTC. Translation: CASSDRPSRFDEQFF.

This chain joins TRBV4-2 and TRBJ2-1; no reliable D call. The ends were cut back, 3 bases at V and 3 bases at J, with 3 bases in the middle. This CDR3 is built from 12 residues. Germline CDR1 is LGHNA and CDR2 is YNFKEQ. CDR3 protein: CASSHSYNEQFF. CDR3 DNA: TGTGCCAGCAGCCACAGCTACAATGAGCAGTTCTTC.

This rearrangement joins TRBV28 to TRBJ2-1; TRBD1 aligns across 12 bases. The CDR3 contains 16 residues. CDR1 and CDR2 from the germline V gene are MDHEN and SYDVKM. V lost 4 bases and J lost 7; bases outside the gene matches: 8. CDR3 protein: CASSYTGTGGWNEQFF. The DNA of the CDR3 is TGTGCCAGCAGTTACACCGGGACAGGGGGCTGGAATGAGCAGTTCTTC.

The genes are TRBV29-1 and TRBJ2-7; 7 bases are a match to TRBD1. The CDR3 sequence is 14 residues long. The V gene end was trimmed by 1 base and the J gene end by 3 bases; junction bases not matched to a gene: 6. Germline V lookup: CDR1 SQVTM, CDR2 ANQGSEA. In DNA, the CDR3 is TGCAGCGTTGAAGTAAGGACAGGATTCTACGAGCAGTACTTC. Its translation: CSVEVRTGFYEQYF.

The V call is TRBV2, the J call TRBJ2-6, with D possibly matching TRBD1 (5 bases). The CDR3 runs 19 residues. CDR1 and CDR2 (germline): SNHLY, FYNNEI. The V end was cut by 3 bases, the J end by 2 bases, with 20 bases between. CDR3 loop: CASSEGRPSGWAGANVLTF. DNA for the CDR3: TGTGCCAGCAGTGAGGGGCGGCCCTCAGGGTGGGCTGGGGCCAACGTCCTGACTTTC.

CDR3 nucleotides: TGTGCCAGCAGGCATACTAGCGCATGTACGGAGACCCAGTACTTC. Protein: CASRHTSACTETQYF. The V and J genes are TRBV11-2 and TRBJ2-5, with TRBD2 matching 7 bases. CDR1 is SGHAT, CDR2 FQNNGV, per germline. V lost 6 bases, J lost 5 bases, and 12 bases stayed unmatched. CDR3 length equals 15 residues. Full variable domain (missing parts from reference TRBV11-2 and TRBJ2-5): EAGVAQSPRYKIIEKRQSVAFWCNPISGHATLYWYQQILGQGPKLLIQFQNNGVVDDSQLPKDRFSAERLKGVDSTLKIQPAKLEDSAVYLCASRHTSACTETQYFGPGTRLLVL.

V usage is TRBV28 and J usage is TRBJ2-7, with D perhaps matching TRBD2 (5 bases). Trimming took 7 bases from V and 0 from J, leaving 7 bases between them. The germline CDR1 and CDR2 sequences are MDHEN and SYDVKM. This CDR3 contains 12 residues. CDR3 nucleotides: TGTGCCAGCACTACTAGCTCCTACGAGCAGTACTTC. This gives the protein CASTTSSYEQYF.

The rearrangement joins TRBV7-8 to TRBJ1-1; TRBD1 aligns across 8 bases. The J segment lost 8 bases and the V segment lost 5 bases, leaving 10 bases of the junction unmatched. This CDR3 contains 14 residues. Germline assignment: CDR1 SGHVS and CDR2 FQNEAQ. Here the CDR3 DNA reads TGTGCCAGCAGCCCAGGACAGGGACTCTTGGAAGCTTTCTTT. As protein: CASSPGQGLLEAFF.

The chain employs TRBV10-3 and TRBJ2-1, with 9 bases that match TRBD2. The CDR3 is made up of 15 amino acids. Germline V lookup: CDR1 ENHRY, CDR2 SYGVKD. Unmatched junction bases numbered 9, after V lost 6 bases and J lost 6 bases. The chain's CDR3 is CAISPQREVRNEQFF. The CDR3, as DNA: TGTGCCATCAGCCCCCAGCGGGAGGTCCGCAATGAGCAGTTCTTC.

This chain uses TRBV30 with TRBJ1-1; D is undetermined. Deletions cut 3 bases from V and 4 bases from J, with 9 bases between. CDR1 GTSNPN and CDR2 SVGIG come from the germline V gene (reference sequence). The CDR3 loop spans 12 amino acids. For the CDR3, the DNA is TGTGCCTGGAGAGGCACGGGCACTGAAGCTTTCTTT. Its translation is CAWRGTGTEAFF.

By sample fraction, this clone is medium-sized (0.01 to 0.1%). The chain links TRBV10-3 to TRBJ2-7, with no clear D. This CDR3 has 11 residues. Trimming cost V 3 bases and J 3 bases, with 3 bases left between them. The V gene's germline CDR1 is ENHRY and CDR2 SYGVKD. CDR3 coding DNA: TGTGCCATCAGTGAATACTACGAGCAGTACTTC. As protein: CAISEYYEQYF.

V gene TRBV3-1 (or the pseudogene TRBV3-2) combines with J gene TRBJ2-7; TRBD2 is a possible D gene (5 bases). The CDR3 spans 17 residues. Trimming shortened V by 1 base and J by 2 bases, and 18 bases separated the two germline ends. Germline V CDR1 and CDR2: LGHDT, YNNKEL (reference sequence). CDR3: CASSQAGYGLRPYEQYF. CDR3 DNA sequence: TGTGCCAGCAGCCAAGCGGGTTATGGACTCCGACCCTACGAGCAGTACTTC.

This sequence joins TRBV28 and TRBJ1-2; D not resolved. Germline V gene sequence: CDR1 MDHEN, CDR2 SYDVKM. The V gene lost 5 bases and the J gene lost 6 bases, with 31 bases spanning the gap. The CDR3 loop spans 19 amino acids. The CDR3 loop reads CASSPPHSRHHLLGNGYTF. In DNA, the CDR3 is TGTGCCAGCAGTCCTCCCCACTCGCGGCACCACCTCCTTGGCAATGGCTACACCTTC.

This chain connects TRBV25-1 to TRBJ2-1; 12 bases align to TRBD2. The germline gives CDR1 MGHDK, CDR2 SYGVNS. V was clipped by 11 bases and J by 7 bases; unmatched bases: 3. The CDR3 consists of 12 residues. CDR3 region: CASSGRANEQFF. In nucleotides, the CDR3 is TGTGCCTCTAGCGGGAGGGCAAATGAGCAGTTCTTC.

This sequence joins TRBV11-2 and TRBJ1-1; 7 bases match TRBD1. Germline lookup yields CDR1 SGHAT and CDR2 FQNNGV. The CDR3 has 12 residues. The trim removed 4 bases at V and 8 bases at J, leaving 4 bases unmatched. CDR3 in amino acids: CASSSQGEEAFF. In DNA form, the CDR3 reads TGTGCCAGCAGCTCTCAGGGGGAAGAAGCTTTCTTT.